This T cell receptor (beta chain) was recovered during a study of blood T cell repertoires in COVID-19. Study in general: COVID-19 samples from acute and convalescent phases originated in the United States, Italy and Spain. From T cells, B-cell-depleted T cells, or PBMCs came the material, which was cDNA or gDNA.

Original processing methods: Nucleated cell counts were estimated from reference gene primer amplification. The data were produced by immunoSEQ multiplex PCR, yet TCRdb's version contains in-frame clones alone and is incomplete. V, J and clone size are those of that table, while D and trimming were read from the DNA. The sample consists of around 160,000 clones, around 81% of them appearing once. Germline values: CDR1 MNHNS, CDR2 SASEGT. The CDR3 sequence is 17 residues long. Deletions cut 4 bases from V and 1 base from J, with 16 bases between. The chain couples TRBV6-1 to TRBJ1-4; tentatively, D is TRBD1 (5 bases). The sequenced sample was peripheral blood. The sequence came from a woman aged 40 to 50 with active or convalescent COVID-19. CDR3 sequence: CASSVMREGRTNEKLFF. The CDR3 nucleotides read TGTGCCAGCAGTGTAATGCGGGAGGGGCGAACTAATGAAAAACTGTTTTTT.